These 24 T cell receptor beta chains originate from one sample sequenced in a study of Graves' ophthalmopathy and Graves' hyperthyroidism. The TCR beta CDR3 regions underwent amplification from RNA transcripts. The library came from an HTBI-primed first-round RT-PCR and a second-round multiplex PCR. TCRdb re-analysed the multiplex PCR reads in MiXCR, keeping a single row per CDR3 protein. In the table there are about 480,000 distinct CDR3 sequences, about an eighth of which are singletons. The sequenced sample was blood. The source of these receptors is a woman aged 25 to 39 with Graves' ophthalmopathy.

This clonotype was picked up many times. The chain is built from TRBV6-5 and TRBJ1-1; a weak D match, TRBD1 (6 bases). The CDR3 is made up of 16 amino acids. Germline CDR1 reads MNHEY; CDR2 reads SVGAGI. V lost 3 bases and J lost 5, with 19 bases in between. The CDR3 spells CASSYWGAGQGTEAFF. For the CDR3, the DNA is TGTGCCAGCAGTTATTGGGGGGCAGGGCAGGGGACTGAAGCTTTCTTT.

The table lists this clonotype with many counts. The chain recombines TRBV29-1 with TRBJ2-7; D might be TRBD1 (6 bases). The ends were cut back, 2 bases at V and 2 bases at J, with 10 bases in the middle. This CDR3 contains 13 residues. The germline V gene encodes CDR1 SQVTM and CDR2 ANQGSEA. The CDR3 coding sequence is TGCAGCGTTGAAATCTGGGACACCTACGAGCAGTACTTC. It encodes CSVEIWDTYEQYF.

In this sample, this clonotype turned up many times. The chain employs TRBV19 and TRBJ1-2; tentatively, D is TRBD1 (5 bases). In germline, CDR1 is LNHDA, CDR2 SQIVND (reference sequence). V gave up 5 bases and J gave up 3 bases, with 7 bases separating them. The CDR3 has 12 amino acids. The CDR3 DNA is TGTGCCAGTAGTCGGGGACACTATGGCTACACCTTC. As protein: CASSRGHYGYTF.

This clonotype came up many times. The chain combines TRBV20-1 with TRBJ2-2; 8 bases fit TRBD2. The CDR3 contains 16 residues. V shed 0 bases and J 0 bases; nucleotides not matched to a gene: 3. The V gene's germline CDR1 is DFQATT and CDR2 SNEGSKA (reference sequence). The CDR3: CSAREELAANTGELFF. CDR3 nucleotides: TGCAGTGCTAGAGAAGAACTAGCGGCGAACACCGGGGAGCTGTTTTTT.

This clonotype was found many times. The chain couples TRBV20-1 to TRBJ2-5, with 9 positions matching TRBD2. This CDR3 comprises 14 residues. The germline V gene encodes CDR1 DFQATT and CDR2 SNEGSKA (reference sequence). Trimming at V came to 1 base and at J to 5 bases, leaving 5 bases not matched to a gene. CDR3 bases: TGCAGTGCTAGAGTTGCGGGAGGGCCGGAGACCCAGTACTTC. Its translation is CSARVAGGPETQYF.

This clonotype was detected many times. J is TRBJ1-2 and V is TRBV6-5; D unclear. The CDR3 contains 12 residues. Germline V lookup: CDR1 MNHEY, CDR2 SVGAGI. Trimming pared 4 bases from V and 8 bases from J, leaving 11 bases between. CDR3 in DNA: TGTGCCAGCAGTTCTGGCCTGGCGGGCTACACCTTC. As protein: CASSSGLAGYTF.

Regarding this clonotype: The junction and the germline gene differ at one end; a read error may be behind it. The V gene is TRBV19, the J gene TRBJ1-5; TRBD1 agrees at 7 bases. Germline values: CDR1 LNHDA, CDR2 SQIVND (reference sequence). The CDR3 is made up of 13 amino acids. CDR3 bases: TGTGCCAGTAGTAACGACAGGGATCAGCCCCAGCGTTTT. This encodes CASSNDRDQPQRF.

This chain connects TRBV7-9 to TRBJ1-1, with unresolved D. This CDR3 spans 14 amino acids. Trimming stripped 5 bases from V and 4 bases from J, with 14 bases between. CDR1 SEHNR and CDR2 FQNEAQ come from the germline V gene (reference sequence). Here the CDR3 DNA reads TGTGCCAGCAGCCCGGACGGGGTGAGCACTGAAGCTTTCTTT. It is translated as CASSPDGVSTEAFF.

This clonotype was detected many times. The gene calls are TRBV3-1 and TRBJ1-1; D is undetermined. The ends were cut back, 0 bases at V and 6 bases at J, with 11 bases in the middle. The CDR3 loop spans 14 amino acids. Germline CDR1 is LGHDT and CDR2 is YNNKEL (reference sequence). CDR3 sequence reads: CASSQEQSWAEAFF. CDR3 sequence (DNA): TGTGCCAGCAGCCAAGAGCAATCCTGGGCTGAAGCTTTCTTT.

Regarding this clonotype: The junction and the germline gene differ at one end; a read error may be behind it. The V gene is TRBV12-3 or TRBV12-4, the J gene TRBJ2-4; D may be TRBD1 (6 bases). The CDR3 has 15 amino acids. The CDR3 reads CASSLQGWSKNSQYF. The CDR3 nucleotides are TGTGCCAGCAGTCTACAGGGTTGGTCCAAAAACAGTCAGTACTTC.

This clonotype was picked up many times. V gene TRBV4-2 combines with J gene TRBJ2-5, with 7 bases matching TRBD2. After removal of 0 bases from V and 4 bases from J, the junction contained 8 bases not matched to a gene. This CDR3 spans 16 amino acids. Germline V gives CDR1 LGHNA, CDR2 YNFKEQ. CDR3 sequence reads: CASSQEGLLGPETQYF. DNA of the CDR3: TGTGCCAGCAGCCAAGAGGGACTACTAGGGCCAGAGACCCAGTACTTC.

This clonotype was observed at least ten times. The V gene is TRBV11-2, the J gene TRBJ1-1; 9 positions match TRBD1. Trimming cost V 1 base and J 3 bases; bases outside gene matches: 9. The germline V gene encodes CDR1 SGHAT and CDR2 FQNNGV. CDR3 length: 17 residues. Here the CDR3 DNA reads TGTGCCAGCAGCTTAGTGGGTTGGGGGGACAGGGACACTGAAGCTTTCTTT. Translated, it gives CASSLVGWGDRDTEAFF.

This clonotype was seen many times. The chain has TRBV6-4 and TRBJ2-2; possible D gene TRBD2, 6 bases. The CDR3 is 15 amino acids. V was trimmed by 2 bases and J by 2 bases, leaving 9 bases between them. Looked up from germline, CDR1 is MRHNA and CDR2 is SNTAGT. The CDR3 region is CASSDGTDNTGELFF. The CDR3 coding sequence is TGTGCCAGCAGTGACGGGACTGACAACACCGGGGAGCTGTTTTTT.

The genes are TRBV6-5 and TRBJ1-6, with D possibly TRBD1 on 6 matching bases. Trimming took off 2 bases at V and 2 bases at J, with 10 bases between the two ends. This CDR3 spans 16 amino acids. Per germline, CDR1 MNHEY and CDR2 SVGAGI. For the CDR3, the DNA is TGTGCCAGCAGTTACAACAGGGCCACCTATAATTCACCCCTCCACTTT. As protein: CASSYNRATYNSPLHF.

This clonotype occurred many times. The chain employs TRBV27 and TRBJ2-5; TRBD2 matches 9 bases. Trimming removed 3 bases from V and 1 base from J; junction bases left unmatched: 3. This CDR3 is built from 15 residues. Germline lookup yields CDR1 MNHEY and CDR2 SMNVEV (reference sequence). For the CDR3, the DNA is TGTGCCAGCAGTTTCGGGACTAGCCCCCAAGAGACCCAGTACTTC. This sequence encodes CASSFGTSPQETQYF.

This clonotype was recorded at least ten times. CDR3 in DNA: TGTGCCATCAGTGTCAGGGCGGGAGGCTACACCTTC. Encoded protein: CAISVRAGGYTF. The chain couples TRBV10-3 to TRBJ1-2; maybe TRBD1 (5 bases). The CDR3 consists of 12 residues. The V end was cut by 4 bases, the J end by 8 bases, with 11 bases between. CDR1 ENHRY and CDR2 SYGVKD come from the germline V gene.

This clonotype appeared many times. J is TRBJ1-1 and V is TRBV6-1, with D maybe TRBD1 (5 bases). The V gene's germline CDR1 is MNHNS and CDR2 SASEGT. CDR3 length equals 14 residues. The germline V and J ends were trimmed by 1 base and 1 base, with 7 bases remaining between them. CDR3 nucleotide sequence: TGTGCCAGCAGTGAAGGGGGCGAGAACACTGAAGCTTTCTTT. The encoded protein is CASSEGGENTEAFF.

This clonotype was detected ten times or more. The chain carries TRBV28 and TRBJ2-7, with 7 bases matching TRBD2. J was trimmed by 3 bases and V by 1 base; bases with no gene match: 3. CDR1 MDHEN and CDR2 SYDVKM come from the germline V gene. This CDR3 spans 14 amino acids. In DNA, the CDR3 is TGTGCCAGCAGTTTATCTGCGGGAGTCTACGAGCAGTACTTC. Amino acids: CASSLSAGVYEQYF.

CDR3 amino acids: CASSDFGEQYF. The CDR3 nucleotides read TGCGCCAGCAGTGATTTCGGCGAGCAGTACTTC. This sequence joins TRBV10-1 and TRBJ2-7; D is ambiguous. The V end was cut by 3 bases, the J end by 6 bases, with 6 bases between. The CDR3 length is 11 residues. CDR1 is WNHNN, CDR2 SYGVQD, per germline (reference sequence).

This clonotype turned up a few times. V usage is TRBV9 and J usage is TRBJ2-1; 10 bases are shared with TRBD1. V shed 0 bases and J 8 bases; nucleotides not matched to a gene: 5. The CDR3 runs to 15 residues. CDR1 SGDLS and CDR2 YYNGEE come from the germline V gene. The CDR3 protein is CASSVGDRGGDEQFF. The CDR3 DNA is TGTGCCAGCAGCGTAGGGGACAGGGGCGGCGATGAGCAGTTCTTC.

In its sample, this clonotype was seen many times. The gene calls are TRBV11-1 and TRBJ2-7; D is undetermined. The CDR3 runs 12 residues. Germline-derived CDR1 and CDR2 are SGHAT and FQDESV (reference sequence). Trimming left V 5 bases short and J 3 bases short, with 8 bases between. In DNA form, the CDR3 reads TGTGCCAGCAGCCACGCAGGCTACGAGCAGTACTTC. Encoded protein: CASSHAGYEQYF.

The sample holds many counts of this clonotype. Here the CDR3 DNA reads TGTGCCAGCAGTTTAAGGGACAGCATCAATCAGCCCCAGCATTTT. Encoded protein: CASSLRDSINQPQHF. The chain is built from TRBV12-3 or TRBV12-4 and TRBJ1-5; 7 bases line up with TRBD1. V shed 2 bases, J shed 3 bases, and the junction held 4 bases outside the gene matches. CDR3 length: 15 amino acids.

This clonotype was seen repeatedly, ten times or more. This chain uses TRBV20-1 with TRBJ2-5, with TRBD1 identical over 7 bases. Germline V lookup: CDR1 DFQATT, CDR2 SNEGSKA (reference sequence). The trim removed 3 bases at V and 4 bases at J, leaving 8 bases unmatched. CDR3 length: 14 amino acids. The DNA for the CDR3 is TGCAGTGCTAGGCTCACAGGGGTTCGAGAGACCCAGTACTTC. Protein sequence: CSARLTGVRETQYF.

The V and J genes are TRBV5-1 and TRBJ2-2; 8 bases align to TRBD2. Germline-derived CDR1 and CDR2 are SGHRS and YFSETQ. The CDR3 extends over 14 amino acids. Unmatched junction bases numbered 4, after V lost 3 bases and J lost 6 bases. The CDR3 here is CASSSTAGAGELFF. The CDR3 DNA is TGCGCCAGCAGCTCGACAGCGGGGGCCGGGGAGCTGTTTTTT.